One sample yielded the 18 T cell receptor beta chains listed below, sequenced in a study of T cells after yellow fever vaccination. TCRdb used MiXCR to reprocess the 5' RACE reads, holding one entry per CDR3 protein. The table records 150,000 to 200,000 distinct CDR3 sequences, approximately 9.7% of them present only once. The specimen comprised CD8+ T cells sorted from PBMCs, sampled 45 days after the yellow fever booster vaccination. The receptors were sampled from a man younger than 30 who received the YFV17D yellow fever vaccine.

The CDR3 DNA sequence: TGTGCCAGCAGTTACTCGAGACAGGCGGTCCGAGGTAGTGATCAAGCTTTCTTT. This translates into CASSYSRQAVRGSDQAFF. The chain employs TRBV6-5 and TRBJ1-1, with D perhaps TRBD1 (6 bases). This CDR3 comprises 18 residues. The germline V and J ends were trimmed by 0 bases and 9 bases, with 26 bases remaining between them. Looked up from germline, CDR1 is MNHEY and CDR2 is SVGAGI.

The CDR3 loop reads CASGRMDGGWSYNEQFF. CDR3 nucleotide sequence: TGTGCCAGCGGTCGAATGGACGGCGGGTGGTCCTACAATGAGCAGTTCTTC. The chain is built from TRBV6-6 and TRBJ2-1; possibly TRBD2 for D (5 bases). The germline V and J ends were trimmed by 8 bases and 1 base, with 21 bases remaining between them. In germline, CDR1 is MNHNY, CDR2 SVGAGI (reference sequence). CDR3 length: 17 residues.

The chain couples TRBV29-1 to TRBJ1-1; 8 bases fit TRBD1. CDR1 and CDR2 from the germline V gene are SQVTM and ANQGSEA. V gave up 5 bases and J gave up 7 bases; unmatched junction bases: 12. This CDR3 region has 14 residues. The CDR3 reads CSVIPRQGRGEAFF. The CDR3 coding sequence is TGCAGCGTTATCCCCAGACAGGGGCGAGGTGAAGCTTTCTTT.

The gene calls are TRBV12-3 or TRBV12-4 and TRBJ2-2, with no clear D. This CDR3 has 15 amino acids. Trimming removed 7 bases from V and 2 bases from J, with 14 bases in between. DNA for the CDR3: TGTGCCAGCACCCAAAAGGGATATAACACCGGGGAGCTGTTTTTT. Amino acid sequence: CASTQKGYNTGELFF.

This clonotype was found a few times. The chain links TRBV5-1 to TRBJ1-1, with 9 bases lining up with TRBD1. V trimming: 3 bases; J trimming: 5 bases; junction bases outside the gene matches: 8. The length of the CDR3 is 15 residues. Germline assignment: CDR1 SGHRS and CDR2 YFSETQ. CDR3 nucleotide sequence: TGCGCCAGCAGCTCAACGGGACAGGGCTGGACTGAAGCTTTCTTT. Protein: CASSSTGQGWTEAFF.

The chain combines TRBV5-6 with TRBJ1-1; D is unclear. The CDR3 has 12 amino acids. Germline V gene lookup returns CDR1 SGHDT and CDR2 YYEEEE. V was trimmed by 3 bases and J by 6 bases, leaving 9 bases between them. The CDR3 here is CASSWTGPEAFF. Written as DNA, the CDR3 is TGTGCCAGCAGCTGGACCGGGCCTGAAGCTTTCTTT.

The V call is TRBV7-9, the J call TRBJ2-2; 8 bases map to TRBD1. Germline lookup yields CDR1 SEHNR and CDR2 FQNEAQ (reference sequence). This CDR3 has 15 residues. Unmatched junction bases numbered 10, after V lost 6 bases and J lost 7 bases. Here the CDR3 reads CASSPDRGRFGELFF. CDR3 nucleotides: TGTGCCAGCAGTCCAGACAGGGGTCGCTTCGGGGAGCTGTTTTTT.

V gene TRBV28 combines with J gene TRBJ2-2, with 7 positions matching TRBD1. This CDR3 comprises 15 residues. Looked up from germline, CDR1 is MDHEN and CDR2 is SYDVKM. V was pared by 5 bases and J by 4 bases, with 7 bases of the junction left unmatched. CDR3 DNA sequence: TGTGCCAGCAGTAGTACAGGGGTACTCACCGGGGAGCTGTTTTTT. It yields the protein CASSSTGVLTGELFF.

This clonotype has a handful of counts. This chain uses TRBV12-3 or TRBV12-4 with TRBJ2-1; D is ambiguous. This CDR3 region has 12 residues. V was cut by 0 bases and J by 8 bases, with 5 bases left in between. CDR3 loop: CASSLAYDEQFF. The CDR3 DNA sequence: TGTGCCAGCAGTTTAGCGTACGATGAGCAGTTCTTC.

This clonotype was counted only a few times. This CDR3 is CASSIGGVQVHGELFF. The CDR3 DNA reads TGTGCCAGTAGTATCGGGGGGGTCCAGGTTCACGGGGAGCTGTTTTTT. The rearrangement joins TRBV19 to TRBJ2-2; 8 bases fit TRBD2. The V segment lost 3 bases and the J segment 7 bases; nucleotides outside the gene matches: 10. The CDR3 has 16 amino acids. Germline V gene lookup returns CDR1 LNHDA and CDR2 SQIVND (reference sequence). Drawing the rest from reference TRBV19 and TRBJ2-2, the complete variable domain is DGGITQSPKYLFRKEGQNVTLSCEQNLNHDAMYWYRQDPGQGLRLIYYSQIVNDFQKGDIAEGYSVSREKKESFPLTVTSAQKNPTAFYLCASSIGGVQVHGELFFGEGSRLTVL.

This chain uses TRBV11-2 with TRBJ1-6; D unclear. CDR3 length: 11 amino acids. Between the trimmed V and J ends, which lost 4 bases and 8 bases, there was a span of 3 bases. The V gene's germline CDR1 is SGHAT and CDR2 FQNNGV. CDR3 sequence (DNA): TGTGCCAGCAGCTCCCATTCACCCCTCCACTTT. Protein sequence: CASSSHSPLHF. The whole variable domain, filled in from reference TRBV11-2 and TRBJ1-6, reads EAGVAQSPRYKIIEKRQSVAFWCNPISGHATLYWYQQILGQGPKLLIQFQNNGVVDDSQLPKDRFSAERLKGVDSTLKIQPAKLEDSAVYLCASSSHSPLHFGNGTRLTVT.

This clonotype was seen a few times. The CDR3 DNA is TGCGCCAGCAGTGGGAAGGCTAGCGGGAGCACCGGGGAGCTGTTTTTT. Encoded protein: CASSGKASGSTGELFF. V gene TRBV5-1 combines with J gene TRBJ2-2, with 10 positions matching TRBD2. The CDR3 is made up of 16 amino acids. Per the germline V gene, CDR1 is SGHRS and CDR2 is YFSETQ. Germline trimming cut 5 bases from V and 4 bases from J; bases unmatched to any gene: 8.

CDR3 residues: CASSLLGRSSSSEQYV. The CDR3 DNA reads TGTGCCAGCAGCTTACTAGGGCGGTCCAGCTCCTCCGAGCAGTACGTC. This rearrangement joins TRBV7-2 to TRBJ2-7; D gene ambiguous. Per the germline V gene, CDR1 is SGHTA and CDR2 is FQGNSA. This CDR3 has 16 residues.

The chain links TRBV7-9 to TRBJ1-5; D is unclear. Trimming left V 4 bases short and J 8 bases short, with 15 bases between. CDR1 is SEHNR, CDR2 FQNEAQ, per germline (reference sequence). The CDR3 length is 14 residues. CDR3 in amino acids: CASSYEGSREPQHF. The CDR3 DNA follows: TGTGCCAGCAGCTATGAAGGCTCGAGAGAGCCCCAGCATTTT.

This clonotype has just a few counts. This sequence joins TRBV3-1 and TRBJ2-5; D remains ambiguous. With 4 bases removed from V and 9 bases from J, the gap between germline ends came to 12 bases. Per the germline V gene, CDR1 is LGHDT and CDR2 is YNNKEL (reference sequence). The CDR3 length is 12 residues. As DNA, the CDR3 is TGTGCCAGCAGCCCCGGCTCGGGTTCCCAGTACTTC. Protein product: CASSPGSGSQYF.

This clonotype was counted only a few times. The CDR3 DNA is TGTGCCATCAGTGATGGGCTAGCGGGGGTTACCCAGGGCATTCAGTACTTC. This sequence encodes CAISDGLAGVTQGIQYF. The rearrangement joins TRBV10-3 to TRBJ2-4, with 10 bases lining up with TRBD2. The CDR3 totals 17 residues. Germline trimming cut 3 bases from V and 9 bases from J; bases unmatched to any gene: 14. Germline lookup yields CDR1 ENHRY and CDR2 SYGVKD.

In this sample, this clonotype turned up a few times. This chain joins TRBV11-3 and TRBJ2-1; tentatively, D is TRBD1 (6 bases). CDR1 SGHNT and CDR2 YENEEA come from the germline V gene. Trimming took off 5 bases at V and 12 bases at J, with 20 bases between the two ends. The CDR3 length is 14 residues. The CDR3 region has the DNA TGTGCCAGCAGCCGGGACACAGGGTTCAGTGGGCAGTTCTTC. Protein product: CASSRDTGFSGQFF. Variable domain in full (rest from reference TRBV11-3 and TRBJ2-1): EAGVVQSPRYKIIEKKQPVAFWCNPISGHNTLYWYLQNLGQGPELLIRYENEEAVDDSQLPKDRFSAERLKGVDSTLKIQPAELGDSAVYLCASSRDTGFSGQFFGPGTRLTVL.

This clonotype was detected once. The chain joins TRBV19 to TRBJ2-1; 9 bases are a match to TRBD2. The CDR3 contains 17 residues. V lost 0 bases to trimming and J lost 6 bases; unmatched junction nucleotides: 9. The germline gives CDR1 LNHDA, CDR2 SQIVND (reference sequence). The CDR3 loop reads CASSIEPPGLASNEQFF. The CDR3 nucleotides read TGTGCCAGTAGTATAGAGCCACCGGGACTAGCTTCCAATGAGCAGTTCTTC.